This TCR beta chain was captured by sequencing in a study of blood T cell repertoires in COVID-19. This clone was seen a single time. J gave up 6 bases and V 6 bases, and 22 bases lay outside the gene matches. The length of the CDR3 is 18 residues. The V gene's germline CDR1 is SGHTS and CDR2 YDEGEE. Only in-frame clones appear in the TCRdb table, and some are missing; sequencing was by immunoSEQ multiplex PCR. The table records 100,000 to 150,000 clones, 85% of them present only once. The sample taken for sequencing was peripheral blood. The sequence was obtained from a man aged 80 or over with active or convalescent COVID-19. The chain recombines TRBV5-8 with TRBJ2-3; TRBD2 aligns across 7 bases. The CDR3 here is CASTWVPKRGLLLDTQYF. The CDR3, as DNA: TGTGCCAGCACCTGGGTACCAAAGCGGGGCCTCTTGTTGGATACGCAGTATTTT.